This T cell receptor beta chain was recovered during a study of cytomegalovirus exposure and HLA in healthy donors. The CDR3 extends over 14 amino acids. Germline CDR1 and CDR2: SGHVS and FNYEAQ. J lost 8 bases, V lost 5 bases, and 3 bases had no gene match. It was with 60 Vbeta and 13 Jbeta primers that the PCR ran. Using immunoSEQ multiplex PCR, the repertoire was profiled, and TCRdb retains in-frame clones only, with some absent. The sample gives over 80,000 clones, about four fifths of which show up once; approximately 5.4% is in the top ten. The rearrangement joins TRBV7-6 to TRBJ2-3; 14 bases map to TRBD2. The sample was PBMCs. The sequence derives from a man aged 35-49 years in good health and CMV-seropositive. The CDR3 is CASSPGTSGSTQYF. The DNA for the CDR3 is TGTGCCAGCAGCCCCGGGACTAGCGGGAGTACGCAGTATTTT.